This T cell receptor beta chain came from a study of T cell responses to AZD1222 COVID-19 vaccine. Study-level results: Donors were chiefly white British, with a greater number of females, and clonal diversity was perhaps underestimated. An increase in Spike-specific TCR breadth and depth was observed after two AZD1222 doses. At baseline, seropositivity was found in only a handful of AZD1222 recipients. Of spike-specific TCRs, nearly half reportedly target regions left unmutated in variants.

This table comes from immunoSEQ multiplex PCR, and its TCRdb copy is limited to in-frame clones, with some not included. Of some 130,000 clones detected, approximately 95% appear once; the ten largest clones hold 6% to 7%. As concerns this clone: Its antigen is as yet unknown.

The CDR3 is 14 amino acids. Germline V lookup: CDR1 SGHNT, CDR2 YYREEE (reference sequence). V lost 4 bases and J 5 bases, leaving 16 bases between the germline ends. The chain employs TRBV5-4 and TRBJ2-7; weak D call: TRBD2 (7 bases). Specimen: peripheral blood, collected 28 days after the second AZD1222 dose. The origin of this receptor is an adult who received the AZD1222 COVID-19 vaccine. The CDR3 is CASSVGGGRNEQYF. The CDR3 DNA follows: TGTGCCAGCAGCGTAGGGGGGGGAAGGAACGAGCAGTACTTC.